This T cell receptor beta chain was profiled in a study of T-cell memory formation after mild COVID-19. Study conclusions and caveats: Some clones that responded were present in memory (sampled pre-infection), which suggests cross-reactive memory joined.

The germline gives CDR1 SGHTA, CDR2 FQGTGA. The CDR3 is 15 amino acids. Trimming removed 5 bases from V and 4 bases from J, with 17 bases in between. TCRdb re-derived calls from the 5' RACE reads in MiXCR, one entry per CDR3 protein. The sample includes about 290,000 distinct CDR3 sequences, around a sixth of them seen just once. This clonotype occurred a few times. Its antigen is undetermined. This TCR was sampled from a man younger than 30 who had mild COVID-19 (a few samples of this study predate the infection). Cell type and time point are not known. The sample consisted of PBMCs or a T cell subset sorted from them (not recorded which). The chain is built from TRBV7-3 and TRBJ2-5; D is unclear. CDR3 sequence: CASSEIMGWGETQYF. In nucleotides, the CDR3 is TGTGCCAGCAGCGAGATTATGGGTTGGGGAGAGACCCAGTACTTC.